This T cell receptor beta chain comes out of a study of cytomegalovirus exposure and HLA in healthy donors (dated by TCRdb to the late 2010s). Notes on the research overall: An earlier analysis of roughly 570 of the donors reported roughly 300 Gb of sequence data and 90 million to 120 million unique TCR beta sequences obtained from approximately 180 million T cells. Rather than using new phenotypic data, the later analysis identified candidate immune exposures from TCR beta sequences and from how often those sequences occurred across donors. All discovery cohort repertoires had been generated on a single sequencing platform. A separate validation cohort of some 130 different subjects was used in addition to the 666-subject first cohort. Among 350 to 400 genotyped donors of the cohort, an average of 235,054 unique TCR beta nucleotide sequences were sequenced per donor, about a sixth of them non-productive. In a later analysis, previously published TCR beta repertoires from some 640 donors were re-analyzed and high-resolution HLA genotyping was added so that TCR occurrence patterns could be studied. Donor age, sex, ethnicity and CMV serostatus were compiled alongside the repertoire data. Four or five DR-DQ haplotypes were treated as single units for association and clustering because of strong linkage in the cohort. A later genetic analysis took genome-wide SNP genotypes for 398 of the 666 donors and used that subset as a discovery cohort. The number of typed donors differed by locus: 629-630 for A, B, C, DRB1 and DQB1; 500 to 550 for DQA1; around 580 for DPA1; and some 450 for DPB1. An earlier analysis of fewer than 700 of the donors applied high-throughput TCR beta sequencing to assess whether each TCR beta V gene segment acted as functional or pseudogenic. An early release that covered around 590 HLA-typed donors contained about 300 gigabases of sequencing data and around 85 million unique TCR sequences. High-throughput TCR immunosequencing, statistical association of individual TCRs with disease status, and machine learning were combined to predict cytomegalovirus infection status. The genetic ancestry cluster associated with self-reported Caucasian donors included around 76% of the 350 to 500 genotyped donors. The study was designed to test whether signatures of past pathogen exposure could be identified by cataloging public T cell receptors. The study used immunosequencing to profile the T cell repertoires of more than 650 subjects and linked those repertoires to cytomegalovirus serostatus. Class I and class II HLA loci were covered by the typing at four-digit resolution.

What the study reported, not specific to this receptor: In a later analysis, HLA-associated TCR beta chains were found to be more clonally expanded and to have lower generation probabilities than equally common non-associated chains. For the cohort, immune exposure information was limited to CMV serostatus. Roughly uniform sequencing depth across donors was assumed in presence/absence analyses, although this assumption may not hold. When HLA alleles, especially DR and DQ, strongly co-occurred, TCR associations were difficult to assign to individual alleles. Several of the top co-occurrence clusters appeared to be linked to parvovirus B19, influenza, CMV and Epstein-Barr virus, according to a later analysis. Correlated functional status among segregating V segments might be attributable to linkage disequilibrium, but an unknown experimental factor could not be ruled out. HLA typing was unavailable for some donors at each locus, so association tests used only the typed subset. Specific HLA alleles were associated with 16,951 TCR beta sequences at a false discovery rate of 0.05 in a later analysis. A total of fewer than 200 TCR beta chains were listed by the study as associated with cytomegalovirus. An association between a missense DCLRE1C variant and V-gene and J-gene trimming of TCR beta chains was found in a later genetic analysis and replicated in an independent cohort. The earlier analysis of almost 600 of the donors excluded roughly 17 rarely observed V segments, including chromosome 9 orphons, because counts were too low. According to a later genetic analysis, donors in an Asian-associated ancestry cluster had fewer N-insertions in productive TCRs than the roughly 660-donor mean. A further reported finding was that TCR beta sequences accurately predicted the HLA-A and HLA-B alleles for most subjects in the first cohort. The authors suggested that the approach could potentially be generalized to other disease states and immunological phenotypes. A later analysis found that most CMV-associated TCR beta chains appeared HLA-restricted, with HLA associations seemingly driven largely by CMV exposure. This cohort had only TCR beta chains sequenced, and the lack of alpha or paired-chain data limited which features could be detected. In both the original and validation cohorts, the classifier was reported to diagnose cytomegalovirus status with high specificity and sensitivity. In a later analysis, the rate of TCR association differed among HLA loci, with DRB1 alleles having the most associated TCRs and HLA-C alleles having the fewest. Most TCR sequences were seen in very few donors, while some public TCRs were found in many individuals. An earlier analysis of 450 to 750 of the donors showed that most TCR beta V segments appeared in productive rearrangements either about 87% or about 30% of the time, which broadly matched IMGT annotations. The sequencing pipeline was judged likely to have produced a cluster of highly shared sequence variants as a technical artifact. A few of the identified cytomegalovirus-associated TCR beta chains were confirmed in vitro to be specific for cytomegalovirus antigens.

The cohort was made up of 666 healthy bone marrow donors. All cohort members were sampled while nominally healthy, although unrecorded immune exposures were likely present. The donor tested CMV seronegative, placing the donor among the 350 to 400 seronegative members of the cohort. Every donor gave a peripheral blood sample, and the peripheral blood mononuclear cells from that sample were used for TCR beta sequencing. Genomic DNA was extracted from the blood cell samples with the Qiagen DNeasy Blood Extraction Kit. Remarks on this clone: This clone's antigen is unknown. No base quality values were provided; no much bigger clone lies one nucleotide off.

The library was built by means of the immunoSEQ multiplex PCR assay. For the multiplex PCR, a mixture combining 60 forward primers for TCR Vbeta segments and 13 reverse primers for TCR Jbeta segments was used. Amplification of the CDR3 region of rearranged TCR beta genes was performed with a multiplex PCR assay on genomic DNA. The Illumina HiSeq System was used to sequence the amplified TCR beta libraries as 87-base-pair reads. As for how the authors treated the data: In a later analysis, roughly 80 million unique TCR beta chains were counted across the roughly 610 repertoires, and approximately 9.9 million of these chains were shared by at least two donors. Raw reads were error-corrected and collapsed into unique sequences by a nearest-neighbor algorithm in which closely related sequences were merged to remove PCR and sequencing errors. To assign V, D and J gene segments, CDR3 sequences were aligned to IMGT reference sequences. Each retained sequence needed at least a six-nucleotide match to both a V gene segment and a J gene segment. A rearrangement counted as productive if the CDR3 had no stop codons and remained in frame with V and J, and every other rearrangement counted as non-productive. Following IMGT convention, CDR3 was defined as the stretch from the second conserved V-encoded cysteine to the conserved J-encoded phenylalanine. Sequences without an unambiguous match to a single V gene segment were excluded from the earlier analysis of almost 600 of the donors. An earlier analysis of almost 600 of the donors classified V segments as functional when productive rearrangements were above 56.7% and as segregating when the standard deviation between donors was above 5%. To diagnose cytomegalovirus status from the catalog of TCR beta chain sequences, a statistical classification framework was built. V and J gene assignment, in a later analysis, came from comparing TCR nucleotide sequences with IMGT/GENE-DB human TR gene sequences. The TCRdist pipeline was used in a later analysis to assign CDR3 sequences and most-parsimonious VDJ recombination scenarios. In a later analysis, each TCR beta chain was defined by its CDR3 amino acid sequence together with its V-gene family, and reads lacking a unique V-gene family were excluded. To address suspected cross-contamination and a sequencing artifact, a later analysis removed around 600 highly shared, low-generation-probability nucleotide sequences. In a later analysis, a clonal expansion index was calculated for each public chain from normalized within-repertoire ranks of inferred template counts. Generation probabilities in a later analysis came from a VDJ recombination model fitted to out-of-frame rearrangements, and those results were checked against IGoR. Hypergeometric tests were used in a later analysis to score TCR-TCR, TCR-HLA and TCR-CMV co-occurrence, with a repertoire-size bias correction applied to the TCR pairs. In a later analysis, false discovery rates were estimated by permuting HLA or CMV assignments 20 times. A later analysis grouped co-occurring TCRs with DBSCAN, adding TCRdist sequence similarity when clustering within HLA-allele-positive subsets. Repertoires with fewer than 30,000 or more than 120,000 public chains were left out of co-occurrence clustering, as were about 5 repertoires with anomalous nucleotide sharing. TCRdb retrieved this table from immuneACCESS and kept in-frame rearrangements only. Not all clones are present; in checked studies, unresolved V genes account for under half, and no reason is known for the remainder. V and J calls and clone size are copied from that table; D and trimming were computed from the DNA. This sample has roughly 170,000 clones in its table, and less than 85% of those were observed once. The top ten clonotypes cover around 0.69% of the sample.

The TCR sequence derives from a boy aged 10-17 years in good health and CMV-seronegative. Specimen: PBMCs.

The base sequence is TGTGCCAGCAGCTTAGCAGCGGGGCCTAATTCACCCCTCCACTTT. Translated, this is CASSLAAGPNSPLHF. The rearrangement combines TRBV7-2 with TRBJ1-6, with TRBD1 tentatively as D gene (5 bases match). From a lookup of the germline V gene, CDR1 and CDR2 are SGHTA and FQGNSA. Spanning cysteine to phenylalanine, the CDR3 consists of 15 amino acids. Here the CDR3 DNA is all that survives: 45 bases in frame from base 1. A distance of 9 bases separates the germline ends of V and J, which lose 0 bases and 6 bases respectively.